Presented here are 5 T cell receptor beta chains from one specimen sequenced in a study of liver allograft versus peripheral blood T cells. Study-level background: Blood and transplanted-liver T cell receptor repertoires from recipients were compared.

TCRdb re-called the reads with MiXCR, one entry per CDR3 protein. The table has approximately 12,000 distinct CDR3 sequences, under 30% seen once. The receptors here all came from a human patient who had a liver transplant. Some of these T cells may belong to the graft donor.

The chain recombines TRBV5-6 with TRBJ2-1; 7 nucleotides align to TRBD1. Per germline, CDR1 SGHDT and CDR2 YYEEEE. Trimming at V came to 2 bases and at J to 7 bases, leaving 9 bases not matched to a gene. The length of the CDR3 is 15 residues. This CDR3 is CASSLRTGSVNEQFF. DNA of the CDR3: TGTGCCAGCAGCTTAAGGACAGGTTCCGTTAATGAGCAGTTCTTC.

The rearrangement links TRBV5-1 to TRBJ2-1; no definite D call. Germline V lookup: CDR1 SGHRS, CDR2 YFSETQ. V lost 0 bases and J 5 bases, leaving 6 bases between the germline ends. This CDR3 comprises 13 residues. In nucleotides, the CDR3 is TGCGCCAGCAGCTTGGCGGTCGACAATGAGCAGTTCTTC. Translating gives CASSLAVDNEQFF. Variable domain in full (rest from reference TRBV5-1 and TRBJ2-1): KAGVTQTPRYLIKTRGQQVTLSCSPISGHRSVSWYQQTPGQGLQFLFEYFSETQRNKGNFPGRFSGRQFSNSRSEMNVSTLELGDSALYLCASSLAVDNEQFFGPGTRLTVL.

The chain combines TRBV18 with TRBJ2-7; D is unclear. V lost 0 bases to trimming and J lost 2 bases, with 14 bases between them. The CDR3 loop spans 16 amino acids. Germline CDR1 KGHSH, CDR2 LQKENI. CDR3 protein: CASSPPGSHRAYEQYF. CDR3 DNA sequence: TGTGCCAGCTCACCACCGGGGTCTCATCGGGCCTACGAGCAGTACTTC.

This clonotype was detected ten times or more. V is TRBV6-2 or TRBV6-3 and J is TRBJ1-2; D unclear. CDR3 length: 12 amino acids. Germline CDR1 MNHEY, CDR2 SVGEGT. V lost 6 bases, J lost 1 base, and 6 bases lay in between. The CDR3: CASSQFNYGYTF. The CDR3 region has the DNA TGTGCCAGCAGCCAGTTTAACTATGGCTACACCTTC.

Sample share makes this clonotype medium-sized (0.01 to 0.1%). The genes are TRBV6-6 and TRBJ1-4; 7 nucleotides align to TRBD1. CDR3 length: 15 amino acids. Germline V CDR1 and CDR2: MNHNY, SVGAGI (reference sequence). After removal of 6 bases from V and 6 bases from J, the junction contained 10 bases not matched to a gene. The CDR3 reads CASSRGLTGDEKLFF. CDR3 sequence (DNA): TGTGCCAGCAGCCGAGGACTAACAGGGGATGAAAAACTGTTTTTT.